The T cell receptor beta chain under discussion was sequenced for a study of pediatric ulcerative colitis (dated 2019 in TCRdb). For the wider study: From eight or nine newly diagnosed, treatment-naive pediatric ulcerative colitis patients and four non-IBD control children, paired blood and rectal samples were collected.

Study-level results and caveats: Because repertoires were derived from total lymphocyte DNA, patterns in rare subsets such as regulatory T cells may not have been reflected. A couple of rectal CDR3 clonotypes were present in all ulcerative colitis patients and in none of the controls. Features of the rectal repertoire distinguished controls, mild-moderate colitis patients and acute severe colitis patients, and in acute severe colitis, rectal diversity was reduced because of clonal expansions. Only four individuals were included in the healthy control group, which was small. For technical reasons, blood samples from two patients gave substantially fewer templates, and these samples were excluded from the blood-rectal overlap analysis. Autologous blood-rectal clonal overlap was significantly higher in ulcerative colitis patients than in controls, suggesting increased T cell trafficking to inflamed tissue.

Controls underwent colonoscopy for suspected IBD, had macroscopically and histologically normal endoscopy, and were not diagnosed with IBD within the following year. Blood was sampled at the time of the colonoscopy. The Wizard kit (Promega) was used to extract genomic DNA from blood and intestinal samples. About this clone itself: This receptor's antigen is unknown. The record has no base qualities; no much larger clone is one base away.

Rearranged CDR3 beta regions were amplified from genomic DNA with multiplex V and J primers using the immunoSEQ TRB Survey service. To keep depth equal across samples, survey-level sequencing depth of up to 500,000 reads per sample was applied. Libraries were purified and pooled, and sequencing was performed on Illumina technology. The original pipeline was this. Productive clonality, sample overlap, pairwise scatters, CDR3 beta length, V/D/J gene usage and productiveness were all assessed with the immunoSEQ online tools. Calculated diversity was defined as the number of unique rearrangements divided by total templates times 100, and Shannon and Simpson indices were additionally computed. Z-score normalized data were analyzed by principal component analysis with the R prcomp function and the ggbiplot package. Morisita's index was used to measure clonal overlap between blood and rectum within each subject. This immuneACCESS table, as held by TCRdb, lists in-frame sequences with V and J called but not all clones. Of the missing ones, under half trace to an unresolved V gene in checked studies; the others have no known cause. That table furnishes V, J and clone size, whereas the DNA furnished D and trimming. In all, the sample holds 57,000 or so clones, and about 87% of those were seen once. The ten largest clones add up to approximately 1.5% of the sample.

Per the germline V gene, MNHNS is the CDR1 and SASEGT is the CDR2. The CDR3, from cysteine to phenylalanine, totals 13 residues. The read is trimmed to its CDR3 DNA, 39 bases read in frame from base 1. V is clipped by 2 bases and J by 5 bases, and the sequence between their germline boundaries is 10 bases long. This clonotype was obtained from a boy between 10 and 17 years old who was a control in a study of pediatric ulcerative colitis. The chain is assembled from TRBV6-1 and TRBJ2-7, with the D segment identity uncertain. Sequencing was performed on blood. The DNA is TGTGCCAGCAGTGAACTTGGGGAACACGAGCAGTACTTC. Its amino acids are CASSELGEHEQYF.